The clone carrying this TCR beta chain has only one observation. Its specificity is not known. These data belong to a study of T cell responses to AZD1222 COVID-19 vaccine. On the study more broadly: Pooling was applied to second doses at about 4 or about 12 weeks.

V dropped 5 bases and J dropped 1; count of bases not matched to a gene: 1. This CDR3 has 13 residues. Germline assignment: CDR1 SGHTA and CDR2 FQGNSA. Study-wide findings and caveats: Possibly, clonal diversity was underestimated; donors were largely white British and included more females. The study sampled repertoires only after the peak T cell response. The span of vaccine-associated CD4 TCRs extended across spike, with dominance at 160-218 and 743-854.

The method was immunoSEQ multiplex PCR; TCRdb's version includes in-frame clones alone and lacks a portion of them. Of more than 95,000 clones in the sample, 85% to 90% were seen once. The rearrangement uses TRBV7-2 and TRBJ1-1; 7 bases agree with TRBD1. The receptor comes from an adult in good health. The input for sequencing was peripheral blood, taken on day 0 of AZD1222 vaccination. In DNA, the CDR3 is TGTGCCAGCAGCAGACAGGGGAACACTGAAGCTTTCTTT. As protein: CASSRQGNTEAFF.